The rows below give T cell receptor beta chains drawn from one sample of a study of cytomegalovirus exposure and HLA in healthy donors. Profiling relied on immunoSEQ multiplex PCR, and the TCRdb table lists in-frame clones only, not all of them. Here the sample spans about 160,000 clones, 75% to 85% being singletons. Input material: PBMCs. These receptors were taken from a man younger than 45 in good health and CMV-seronegative. The CDR3 runs from the conserved cysteine through the conserved F or W. A D gene is named only where the DNA matches it firmly. Where a row states a size, it is once, few, many or the class of an expanded clone; other rows omit it.

v_call,clone_size,j_call,d_call,cdr3_nt,cdr3_aa
TRBV9,once,TRBJ2-2,NA,TGTGCCAGCAGCCTCGGACTGGCCGGGGAGCTGTTTTTT,CASSLGLAGELFF
TRBV5-4,NA,TRBJ1-2,NA,TGTGCCAGCAGCTCCATCGCGGGGGACTATGGCTACACCTTC,CASSSIAGDYGYTF
TRBV29-1,NA,TRBJ2-7,TRBD1,TGCAGCGTTGAAGGCGGGCAGGGGGCCACCTACGAGCAGTACTTC,CSVEGGQGATYEQYF
TRBV5-1,NA,TRBJ1-6,NA,TGCGCCAGCAGCGGAGGATCCTATAATTCACCCCTCCACTTT,CASSGGSYNSPLHF
TRBV7-9,once,TRBJ1-1,TRBD1,TGTGCCAGCAGCCACCTTTCAGGGGGGAACACTGAAGCTTTCTTT,CASSHLSGGNTEAFF
TRBV7-8,NA,TRBJ1-2,TRBD1,TGTGCCAGCAGCTTAGCGGGACAGGGGGCAAATAACTATGGCTACACCTTC,CASSLAGQGANNYGYTF
TRBV19,NA,TRBJ2-3,NA,TGTGCCATCCGGGGGGCCGGTGATACGCAGTATTTT,CAIRGAGDTQYF
TRBV11-1,NA,TRBJ1-1,NA,TGTGCCAGCAGGCCCGGTGGAGCGAACACTGAAGCTTTCTTT,CASRPGGANTEAFF
TRBV6-1,NA,TRBJ2-7,TRBD1,TGTGCCAGCAGCCGACAGGGTAGCTACGAGCAGTACTTC,CASSRQGSYEQYF
TRBV25-1,few,TRBJ2-3,TRBD2,TGTGCCAGCAGTGCGGGACTAGCGCAAGAACCCACAGATACGCAGTATTTT,CASSAGLAQEPTDTQYF
TRBV9,NA,TRBJ2-7,NA,TGTGCCAGCAGCGAAGGAGCTCAAAGCTCCTACGAGCAGTACTTC,CASSEGAQSSYEQYF
TRBV7-6,NA,TRBJ2-2,NA,TGTGCCAGCAGCTTAAAAGGCGGGACAGCGAACACCGGGGAGCTGTTTTTT,CASSLKGGTANTGELFF
TRBV13,NA,TRBJ1-2,NA,TGTGCCAGCAGCTTAACGAGACAGACGTTATATGGCTACACCTTC,CASSLTRQTLYGYTF
TRBV5-8,few,TRBJ2-6,NA,TGTGCCAGCACGGTTTCTGGGGCCAACGTCCTGACTTTC,CASTVSGANVLTF
TRBV28,NA,TRBJ2-7,NA,TGTGCCAGCAGTCCCTACCCTCGACAGTCCTACGAGCAGTACTTC,CASSPYPRQSYEQYF
TRBV12-5,NA,TRBJ2-1,NA,TGTGCTAGTGGCCGGGACTTTGTTTACAATGAGCAGTTCTTC,CASGRDFVYNEQFF
TRBV30,few,TRBJ2-1,TRBD2,TGTGCTTCAAGCGGGAGGTCCTACAATGAGCAGTTCTTC,CASSGRSYNEQFF
TRBV19,NA,TRBJ1-1,NA,TGTGCCAGTAGTACCTACGTCGTGAACACTGAAGCTTTCTTT,CASSTYVVNTEAFF
TRBV5-4,NA,TRBJ1-3,NA,TGTGCCAGCAGCTTGGGCGCACCGGCTGGAAACACCATATATTTT,CASSLGAPAGNTIYF
TRBV7-9,NA,TRBJ2-7,NA,TGTGCCAGCAGGCTGGGTGAGTGGGCCGAGCAGTACTTC,CASRLGEWAEQYF
TRBV9,once,TRBJ1-1,NA,TGTGCCAGCAGCGTAGAGGCGGAGATTTCCACTGAAGCTTTCTTT,CASSVEAEISTEAFF
TRBV28,few,TRBJ1-2,NA,TGTGCCAGCAGTGCCCAGGGGAATGGCTACACCTTC,CASSAQGNGYTF
TRBV5-1,NA,TRBJ1-2,NA,TGCGCCAGCAGCTTGCCCGGGGACATAAACTATGGCTACACCTTC,CASSLPGDINYGYTF
TRBV6-1,NA,TRBJ1-3,NA,TGTGCCAGCAGTGTCCCCGGGAGCTCTGGAAACACCATATATTTT,CASSVPGSSGNTIYF
TRBV6-5,NA,TRBJ2-7,TRBD1,TGTGCCACCCAAGGGACAGGACCAGGGGACGAGCAGTACTTC,CATQGTGPGDEQYF
TRBV28,NA,TRBJ2-7,TRBD1,TGTGCCAGCAGTTTATACCCCCCGGGACAGGGAAACTACGAGCAGTACTTC,CASSLYPPGQGNYEQYF
TRBV6-1,few,TRBJ2-5,NA,TGTGCCAGCAGTGATTCCGGGGATTTGGAGACCCAGTACTTC,CASSDSGDLETQYF
TRBV28,NA,TRBJ2-7,TRBD2,TGTGCCAGCAGCTCGAATAGCCACGGGAGGGCCCAGGACGAGCAGTACTTC,CASSSNSHGRAQDEQYF
TRBV5-4,once,TRBJ1-2,NA,TGTGCCAGCAGCTCTCAGGGGACCCCTAACTATGGCTACACCTTC,CASSSQGTPNYGYTF
TRBV13,NA,TRBJ2-7,NA,TGTGCCAGCACCATTCAGGGGACCATCTTCTACGAGCAGTACTTC,CASTIQGTIFYEQYF
TRBV7-9,NA,TRBJ1-5,TRBD1,TGTGCCAGCAGCACATTACAGGGGATTGGGAGCAATCAGCCCCAGCATTTT,CASSTLQGIGSNQPQHF
TRBV7-9,NA,TRBJ1-1,NA,TGTGCCAGCAGCCCTAGGGGCACTGAAGCTTTCTTT,CASSPRGTEAFF
TRBV18,NA,TRBJ1-5,NA,TGTGCCAGCTCACCAAATGAGGGAAAGATTCAGCCCCAGCATTTT,CASSPNEGKIQPQHF
TRBV6-5,NA,TRBJ1-4,NA,TGTGCCAGCAGTCGCGACAGCGCAACTAATGAAAAACTGTTTTTT,CASSRDSATNEKLFF
TRBV5-4,NA,TRBJ1-1,TRBD1,TGTGCCAGCAGCTTGGTGACAGGGAGCTTGGGTGAAGCTTTCTTT,CASSLVTGSLGEAFF
TRBV29-1,NA,TRBJ2-2,TRBD1,TGCAGCGTTGTCCCTGGATGGGGACAGGGGTACACCGGGGAGCTGTTTTTT,CSVVPGWGQGYTGELFF
TRBV29-1,NA,TRBJ2-5,TRBD2,TGCAGCGTTGAGTTTAAGCGGGAAGTGAAAGAGACCCAGTACTTC,CSVEFKREVKETQYF
TRBV21-1,NA,TRBJ2-3,NA,TGTGCCAGCAGCATCCAACTAGCGGGGGGCTACACGGATACGCAGTATTTT,CASSIQLAGGYTDTQYF
TRBV30,NA,TRBJ1-2,TRBD1,TGTGCCTGCAGACAGGGGGCGATATATGGCTACACCTTC,CACRQGAIYGYTF
TRBV9,once,TRBJ2-3,TRBD2,TGTGCCAGCAGCGGACGATGGGAGGGATCTAGCACAGATACGCAGTATTTT,CASSGRWEGSSTDTQYF
TRBV5-6,once,TRBJ2-2,NA,TGTGCCAGCACCAGAGGGGGGGTCAACACCGGGGAGCTGTTTTTT,CASTRGGVNTGELFF
TRBV2,few,TRBJ2-3,NA,TGTGCCAGCACCCGTAGCGGCGCGAGCACAGATACGCAGTATTTT,CASTRSGASTDTQYF
TRBV19,NA,TRBJ2-7,TRBD1,TGTGCCCCCACCGTGCCACACAGGGGGTTTTGTGAGCAGTACTTC,CAPTVPHRGFCEQYF
TRBV5-4,NA,TRBJ2-7,TRBD2,TGTGCCAGCAGCTTCTCTAGCGGGGTATCCTACGAGCAGTACTTC,CASSFSSGVSYEQYF
TRBV7-9,NA,TRBJ2-1,NA,TGTGCCAGCAGCTTAGCGCACAGGTACAATGAGCAGTTCTTC,CASSLAHRYNEQFF
TRBV5-5,once,TRBJ1-1,TRBD1,TGTGCCAGCAGCTTGGCAACAGGGGGCCACACTGAAGCTTTCTTT,CASSLATGGHTEAFF
TRBV30,NA,TRBJ1-5,NA,TGTGCCTGGAGTGAGAACGGGGGACAGCCCCAGCATTTT,CAWSENGGQPQHF